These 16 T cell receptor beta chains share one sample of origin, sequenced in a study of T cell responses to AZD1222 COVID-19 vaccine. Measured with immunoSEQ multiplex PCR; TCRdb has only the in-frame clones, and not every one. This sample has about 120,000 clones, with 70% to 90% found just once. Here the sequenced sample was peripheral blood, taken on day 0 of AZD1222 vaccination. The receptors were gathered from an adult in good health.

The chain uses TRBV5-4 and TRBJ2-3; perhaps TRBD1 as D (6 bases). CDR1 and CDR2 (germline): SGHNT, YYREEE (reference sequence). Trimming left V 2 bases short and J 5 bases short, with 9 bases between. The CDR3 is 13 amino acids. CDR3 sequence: CASSLQGKDTQYF. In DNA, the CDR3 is TGTGCCAGCAGCTTACAGGGTAAAGATACGCAGTATTTT. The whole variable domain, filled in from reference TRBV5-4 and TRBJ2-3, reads ETGVTQSPTHLIKTRGQQVTLRCSSQSGHNTVSWYQQALGQGPQFIFQYYREEENGRGNFPPRFSGLQFPNYSSELNVNALELDDSALYLCASSLQGKDTQYFGPGTRLTVL.

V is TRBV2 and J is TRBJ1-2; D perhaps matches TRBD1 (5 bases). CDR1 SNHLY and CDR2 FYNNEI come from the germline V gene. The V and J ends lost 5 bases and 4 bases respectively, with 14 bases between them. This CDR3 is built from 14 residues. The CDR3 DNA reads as TGTGCCAGCAGTCGGGGTGGGGCCAGCTATGGCTACACCTTC. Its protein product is CASSRGGASYGYTF.

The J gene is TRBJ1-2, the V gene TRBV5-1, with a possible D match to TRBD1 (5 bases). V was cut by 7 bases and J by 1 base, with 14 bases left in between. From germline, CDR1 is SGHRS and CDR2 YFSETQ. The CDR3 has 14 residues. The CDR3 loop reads CASHRGADNYGYTF. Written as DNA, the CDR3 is TGCGCCAGCCATCGAGGGGCAGATAACTATGGCTACACCTTC.

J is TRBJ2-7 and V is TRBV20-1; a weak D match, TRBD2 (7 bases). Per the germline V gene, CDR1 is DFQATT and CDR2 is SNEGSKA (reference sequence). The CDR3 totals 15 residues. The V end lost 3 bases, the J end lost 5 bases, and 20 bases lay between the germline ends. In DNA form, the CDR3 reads TGCAGTGCTAGTGGGCCCCTGACGGGGGGCGACGAGCAGTACTTC. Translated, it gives CSASGPLTGGDEQYF.

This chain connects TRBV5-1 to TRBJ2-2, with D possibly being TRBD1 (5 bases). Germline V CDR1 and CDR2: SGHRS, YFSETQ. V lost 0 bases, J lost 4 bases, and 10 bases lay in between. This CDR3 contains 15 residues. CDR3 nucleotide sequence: TGCGCCAGCAGCTTGGGGGGCATAGGCACCGGGGAGCTGTTTTTT. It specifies CASSLGGIGTGELFF.

The CDR3 spells CSGGHPEGPQHF. In DNA form, the CDR3 reads TGCAGCGGGGGACACCCTGAAGGGCCCCAGCATTTT. The chain combines TRBV29-1 with TRBJ1-5; perhaps TRBD1 as D (6 bases). Trimming pared 7 bases from V and 9 bases from J, leaving 16 bases between. Germline CDR1 SQVTM, CDR2 ANQGSEA. The CDR3 loop spans 12 amino acids. The full variable domain, completed using reference TRBV29-1 and TRBJ1-5, is SAVISQKPSRDICQRGTSLTIQCQVDSQVTMMFWYRQQPGQSLTLIATANQGSEATYESGFVIDKFPISRPNLTFSTLTVSNMSPEDSSIYLCSGGHPEGPQHFGDGTRLSIL.

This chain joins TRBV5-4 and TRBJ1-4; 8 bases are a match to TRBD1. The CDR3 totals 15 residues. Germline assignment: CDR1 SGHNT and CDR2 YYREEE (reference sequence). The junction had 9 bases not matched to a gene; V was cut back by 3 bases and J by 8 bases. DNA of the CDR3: TGTGCCAGCAGCTCGACGGGACAGGTTGGGGAAAAACTGTTTTTT. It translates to CASSSTGQVGEKLFF.

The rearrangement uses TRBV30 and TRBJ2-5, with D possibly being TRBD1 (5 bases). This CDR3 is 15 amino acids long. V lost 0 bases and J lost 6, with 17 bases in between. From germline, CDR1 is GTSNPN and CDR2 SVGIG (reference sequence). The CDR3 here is CAWSVAQGRGQTQYF. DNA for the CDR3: TGTGCCTGGAGTGTTGCGCAGGGTCGCGGACAGACCCAGTACTTC.

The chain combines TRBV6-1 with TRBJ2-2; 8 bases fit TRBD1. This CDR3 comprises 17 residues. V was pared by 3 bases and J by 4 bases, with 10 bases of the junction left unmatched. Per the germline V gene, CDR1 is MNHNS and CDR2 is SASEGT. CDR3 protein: CASSDPLRTGRTGELFF. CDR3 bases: TGTGCCAGCAGTGACCCATTGAGGACAGGGCGCACCGGGGAGCTGTTTTTT.

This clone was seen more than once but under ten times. The CDR3 DNA reads as TGTGCCAGCAGCCACGGGGAGGGGAAAGGCTTTTCGGATACGCAGTATTTT. Amino acid sequence: CASSHGEGKGFSDTQYF. The chain carries TRBV3-1 (or the pseudogene TRBV3-2) and TRBJ2-3; 7 bases are a match to TRBD2. Germline CDR1 LGHDT, CDR2 YNNKEL (reference sequence). J gave up 6 bases and V 3 bases, and 15 bases lay outside the gene matches. CDR3 length: 17 residues.

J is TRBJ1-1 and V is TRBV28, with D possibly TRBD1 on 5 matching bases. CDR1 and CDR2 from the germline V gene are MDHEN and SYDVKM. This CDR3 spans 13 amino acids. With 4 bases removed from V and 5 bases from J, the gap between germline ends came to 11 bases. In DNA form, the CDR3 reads TGTGCCAGCAGTTCCATGGGACCTACTGAAGCTTTCTTT. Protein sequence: CASSSMGPTEAFF.

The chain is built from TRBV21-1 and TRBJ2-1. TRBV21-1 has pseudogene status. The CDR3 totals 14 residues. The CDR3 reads CASSKTSSYNEQFF. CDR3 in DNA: TGTGCCAGCAGCAAGACGAGCTCCTACAATGAGCAGTTCTTC.

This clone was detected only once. DNA for the CDR3: TGTGCCAGCAGTGAATCTCCTCCGGGACAGGGGAACTATGGCTACACCTTC. It codes for CASSESPPGQGNYGYTF. The chain employs TRBV6-1 and TRBJ1-2; 10 bases align to TRBD1. This CDR3 comprises 17 residues. CDR1 is MNHNS and CDR2 is SASEGT in the germline V gene. V shed 2 bases, J shed 2 bases, and the junction held 8 bases outside the gene matches.

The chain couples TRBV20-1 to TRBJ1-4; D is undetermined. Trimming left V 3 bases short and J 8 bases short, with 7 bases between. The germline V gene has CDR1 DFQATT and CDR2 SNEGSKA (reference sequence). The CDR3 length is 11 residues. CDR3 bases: TGCAGTGCTAGCACATGGGAAAAACTGTTTTTT. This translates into CSASTWEKLFF.

CDR3 bases: TGTGCCACTCCAGTGACCGGCAGGGATCGTTCGCCCCAGCATTTT. Amino acids: CATPVTGRDRSPQHF. The chain employs TRBV6-4 and TRBJ1-5, with D maybe TRBD1 (5 bases). V lost 10 bases, J lost 9 bases, and 25 bases lay in between. In germline, CDR1 is MRHNA, CDR2 SNTAGT. CDR3 length: 15 residues.

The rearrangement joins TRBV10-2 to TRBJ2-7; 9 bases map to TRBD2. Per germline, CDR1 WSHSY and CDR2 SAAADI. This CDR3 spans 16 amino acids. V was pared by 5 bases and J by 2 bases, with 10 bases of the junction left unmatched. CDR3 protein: CASSPYQREAPYEQYF. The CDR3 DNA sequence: TGCGCCAGCAGTCCCTACCAGCGGGAGGCCCCCTACGAGCAGTACTTC.